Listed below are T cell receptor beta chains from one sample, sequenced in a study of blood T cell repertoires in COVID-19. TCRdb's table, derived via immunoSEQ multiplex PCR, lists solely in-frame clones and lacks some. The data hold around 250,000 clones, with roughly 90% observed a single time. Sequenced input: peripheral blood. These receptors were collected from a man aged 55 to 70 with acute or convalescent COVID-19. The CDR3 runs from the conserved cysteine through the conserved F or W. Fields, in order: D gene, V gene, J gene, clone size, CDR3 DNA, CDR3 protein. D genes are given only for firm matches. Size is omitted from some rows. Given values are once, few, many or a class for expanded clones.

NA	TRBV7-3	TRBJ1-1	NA	TGTGCCAGCAGCTTAACCTACGCGCGAGTCGACACTGAAGCTTTCTTT	CASSLTYARVDTEAFF
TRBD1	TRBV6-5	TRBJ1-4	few	TGTGCCAGCAGTTGGAGACAGGGGGGAAATGAAAAACTGTTTTTT	CASSWRQGGNEKLFF
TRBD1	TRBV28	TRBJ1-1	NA	TGTGCCAGCAGTCCTCCACGGACAGGGGGCACTGAAGCTTTCTTT	CASSPPRTGGTEAFF
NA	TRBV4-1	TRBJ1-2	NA	TGCGCCAGCAGCCAAGGTTGGGGGCCTGGCTATGGCTACACCTTC	CASSQGWGPGYGYTF
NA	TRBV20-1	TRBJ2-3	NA	TGCAGTGCCTCGAGCACAGATACGCAGTATTTT	CSASSTDTQYF
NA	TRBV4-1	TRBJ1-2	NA	TGCGCCAGCAGCCAAGAGGCCCGGGTCAGGGTATCGGGCTACACCTTC	CASSQEARVRVSGYTF
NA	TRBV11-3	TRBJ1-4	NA	TGTGCCAGCAGCTTAGATATGGGACATCTGGAGTATACTAATGAAAAACTGTTTTTT	CASSLDMGHLEYTNEKLFF
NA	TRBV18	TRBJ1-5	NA	TGTGCCAGCTCACCGGGCACGGGACAGCCCCAGCATTTT	CASSPGTGQPQHF
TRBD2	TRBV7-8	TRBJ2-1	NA	TGTGCCAGCAGCTTATCCGTGACTAGCGGGAGTCGAGAAGAGCAGTTCTTC	CASSLSVTSGSREEQFF
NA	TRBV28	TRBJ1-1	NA	TGTGCCAGCAGGGCGACAGGAGAGGGGACTGAAGCTTTCTTT	CASRATGEGTEAFF
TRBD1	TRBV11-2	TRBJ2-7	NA	TGTGCCAGCAGCTTGGGGACAGGTTCGTTCTACGAGCAGTACTTC	CASSLGTGSFYEQYF
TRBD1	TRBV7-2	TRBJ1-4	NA	TGTGCCAGCAGCTTTATATGGACAGGACCTGAAAAACTGTTTTTT	CASSFIWTGPEKLFF
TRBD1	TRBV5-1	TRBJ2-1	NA	TGCGCCAGCAGCCCGGGGTGGGGACAGGCGACCTACAATGAGCAGTTCTTC	CASSPGWGQATYNEQFF
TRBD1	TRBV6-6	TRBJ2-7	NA	TGTGCCAGCAGTGGGGTGTTCAGGGGGCAGAACGAGCAGTACTTC	CASSGVFRGQNEQYF
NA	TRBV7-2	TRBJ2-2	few	TGTGCCAGCAGCCCCCAGTCCCTGAACACCGGGGAGCTGTTTTTT	CASSPQSLNTGELFF
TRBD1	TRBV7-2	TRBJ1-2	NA	TGTGCCAGCAGCTTAGATTGGGACAGGGGGAATGGCTACACCTTC	CASSLDWDRGNGYTF
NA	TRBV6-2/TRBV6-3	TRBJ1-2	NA	TGTGCCAGCAGCTCGGTTGGGCCCCTCGCGTATGGCTACACCTTC	CASSSVGPLAYGYTF
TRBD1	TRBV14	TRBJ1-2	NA	TGTGCCAGCAGTTTGCTCCGGGACAGGACCGTTGGTAGTGGTGGCTACACCTTC	CASSLLRDRTVGSGGYTF
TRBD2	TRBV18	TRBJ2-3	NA	TGTGCCAGCTCACCACCGGGGGGGATTGGCACAGATACGCAGTATTTT	CASSPPGGIGTDTQYF
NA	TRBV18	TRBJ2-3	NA	TGTGCCAGCTCACTGCGTCGAGGGCCCACAGATACGCAGTATTTT	CASSLRRGPTDTQYF
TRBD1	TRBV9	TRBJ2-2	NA	TGTGCCAGCAGCGTATTCAAGGGGGCCGAAGGGACCGGGGAGCTGTTTTTT	CASSVFKGAEGTGELFF
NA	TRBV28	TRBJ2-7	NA	TGTGCCACCTCATCCCTGGGCCTCGAGCAGTACTTC	CATSSLGLEQYF
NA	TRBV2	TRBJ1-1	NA	TGTGCCAGCAGTGACCGTGTCACTGAAGCTTTCTTT	CASSDRVTEAFF
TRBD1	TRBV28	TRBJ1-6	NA	TGTGCCAGCAGCCCCGGGACAGGGTTATCACCCCTCCACTTT	CASSPGTGLSPLHF
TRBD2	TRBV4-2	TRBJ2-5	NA	TGTGCCAGCAGCCAGCTAGCGGGAAGGGGTATGGAGACCCAGTACTTC	CASSQLAGRGMETQYF
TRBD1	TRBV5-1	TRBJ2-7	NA	TGCGCCAGCAGCTTCCAACAGGGGGCTTCCTCCTACGAGCAGTACTTC	CASSFQQGASSYEQYF
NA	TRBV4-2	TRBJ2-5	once	TGTGCCAGTTCCCGGGACACAAAAGAGACCCAGTACTTC	CASSRDTKETQYF
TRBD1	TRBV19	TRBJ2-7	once	TGTGCCAGTAGTAACACAGGGGCCTACGAGCAGTACTTC	CASSNTGAYEQYF
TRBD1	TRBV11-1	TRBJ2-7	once	TGTGCCAGCAGACGCGGGACAGGGAGTTACGAGCAGTACTTC	CASRRGTGSYEQYF
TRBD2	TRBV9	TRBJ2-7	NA	TGTGCCAGCAGCGTAGCTGGGGCTAGCGGGAGTCACGAGCAGTACTTC	CASSVAGASGSHEQYF
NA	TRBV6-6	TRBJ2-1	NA	TGTGCCGCCTCGGAGGGAGCCAATGAGCAGTTCTTC	CAASEGANEQFF
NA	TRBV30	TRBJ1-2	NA	TGTGCCTGGAGTCCAATGAGTCGCGGCTACACCTTC	CAWSPMSRGYTF
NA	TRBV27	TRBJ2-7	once	TGTGCCAGCAGTCTGCAGGGGACCTACGAGCAGTACTTC	CASSLQGTYEQYF
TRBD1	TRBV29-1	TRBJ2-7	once	TGCAGCGTTGAAGTAACAGGGGGCTCTGGTTACGAGCAGTACTTC	CSVEVTGGSGYEQYF
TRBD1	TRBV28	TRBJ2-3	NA	TGTGCCAGCAGAACCCGACAGGGTGTCACAGATACGCAGTATTTT	CASRTRQGVTDTQYF
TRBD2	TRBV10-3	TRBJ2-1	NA	TGTGCCATCAGTGAGGGGGGACTAGCGGATTACAATGAGCAGTTCTTC	CAISEGGLADYNEQFF
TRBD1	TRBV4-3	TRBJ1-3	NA	TGCGCCAGCAGCCAAGATTTGAGACAGGGGTTTTCTGGAAACACCATATATTTT	CASSQDLRQGFSGNTIYF
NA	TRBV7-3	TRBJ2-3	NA	TGTGCCAGCAGCTTAGGTGGCGGGATAGTATCAGATACGCAGTATTTT	CASSLGGGIVSDTQYF
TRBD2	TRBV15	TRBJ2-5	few	TGTGCCACCAGCAGACAAATAGCGGGTGCCTTAGAGACCCAGTACTTC	CATSRQIAGALETQYF
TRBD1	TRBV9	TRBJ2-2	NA	TGTGCCAGCAGCGTGGACAGGGCGAACACCGGGGAGCTGTTTTTT	CASSVDRANTGELFF
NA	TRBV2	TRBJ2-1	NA	TGTGCCAGCAGGCGCCGGGACTTCTACAATGAGCAGTTCTTC	CASRRRDFYNEQFF
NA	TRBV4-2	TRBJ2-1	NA	TGTGCCAGCAGCCAGGACCGGAGGTCCTACAATGAGCAGTTCTTC	CASSQDRRSYNEQFF
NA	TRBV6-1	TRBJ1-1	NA	TGTGCCAGTCGTTCCACTGAAGCTTTCTTT	CASRSTEAFF
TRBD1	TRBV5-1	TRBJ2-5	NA	TGCGCCAGCAGCGGGCAAGGGACAGGGGAGGAGACCCAGTACTTC	CASSGQGTGEETQYF
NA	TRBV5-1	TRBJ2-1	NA	TGCGCCAGCAGCTTGGCCCGACAGCCTTCCTACAATGAGCAGTTCTTC	CASSLARQPSYNEQFF
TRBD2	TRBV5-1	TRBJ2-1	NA	TGCGCCAGCACCCCCGGGACTAGCGGCTACAATGAGCAGTTCTTC	CASTPGTSGYNEQFF
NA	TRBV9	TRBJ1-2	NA	TGTGCCAGCAGCCCCTTGAGGACGGCCCAGGGGAGAGGCTACACCTTC	CASSPLRTAQGRGYTF
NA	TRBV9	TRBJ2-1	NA	TGTGCCAGCAGCACCGTGCTGAGCGGGTTTTACAATGAGCAGTTCTTC	CASSTVLSGFYNEQFF
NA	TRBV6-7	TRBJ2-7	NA	TGTGCCAGCATCGCAAACAGGGCCGCACGATCCTACGAGCAGTACTTC	CASIANRAARSYEQYF
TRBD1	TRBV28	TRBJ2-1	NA	TGTGCCAGCAGTTTTGAGGGACAGGGGTTCGATGAGCAGTTCTTC	CASSFEGQGFDEQFF
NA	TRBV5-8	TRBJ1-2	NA	TGTGCCAGCAGCGCTCGTCGGGGAGACTATGGCTACACCTTC	CASSARRGDYGYTF
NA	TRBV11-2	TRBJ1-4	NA	TGTGCCAGCAGCTTAGTCTTTGAAAAACTGTTTTTT	CASSLVFEKLFF
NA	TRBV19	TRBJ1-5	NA	TGTGCCAGTAGTATGCTACAGTTGGGGGCTCAGCCCCAGCATTTT	CASSMLQLGAQPQHF
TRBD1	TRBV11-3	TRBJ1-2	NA	TGTGCCAGCAGCCCTCGGACAGGGGGGGATGGCTACACCTTC	CASSPRTGGDGYTF
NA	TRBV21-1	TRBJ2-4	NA	TGTGCCAGCAGCCCACGGACAGCCCTAGCCAAAAACATTCAGTACTTC	CASSPRTALAKNIQYF